This entry features one T cell receptor beta chain sequence. Original analysis: The authors estimated nucleated cell counts from reference gene primer amplification. Clones were read by immunoSEQ multiplex PCR, and TCRdb kept only the in-frame ones, dropping some. D and trimming were read from the DNA, whereas the V and J calls and clone size are those reported in that table. Of a few hundred thousand clones listed, about 89% are singletons. The record originates from a study of blood T cell repertoires in COVID-19. Study-wide context: Donors in the United States, Italy and Spain gave samples during acute or convalescent COVID-19. PBMCs, B-cell-depleted T cells, or T cells were the source of the cDNA or gDNA that made up the material.

The germline V gene encodes CDR1 SGHRS and CDR2 YFSETQ. The ends were cut back, 2 bases at V and 3 bases at J, with 8 bases in the middle. This CDR3 is built from 13 residues. The sample comprised peripheral blood. The TCR comes from a man aged 18 to 29 who had recovered from COVID-19. The rearrangement joins TRBV5-1 to TRBJ1-1; D is unclear. The CDR3 reads CASSLGVDTEAFF. CDR3 nucleotides: TGCGCCAGCAGCTTAGGAGTCGACACTGAAGCTTTCTTT.